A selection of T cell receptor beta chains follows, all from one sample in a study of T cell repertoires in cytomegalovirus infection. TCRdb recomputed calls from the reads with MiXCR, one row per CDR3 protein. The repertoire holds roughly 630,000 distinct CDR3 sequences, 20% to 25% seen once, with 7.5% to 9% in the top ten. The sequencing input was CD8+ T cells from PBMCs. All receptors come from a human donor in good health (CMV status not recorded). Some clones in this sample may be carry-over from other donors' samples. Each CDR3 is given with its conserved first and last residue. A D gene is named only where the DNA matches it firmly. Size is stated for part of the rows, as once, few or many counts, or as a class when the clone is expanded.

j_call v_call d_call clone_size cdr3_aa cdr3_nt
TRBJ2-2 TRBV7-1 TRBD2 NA CASFGGTNTGELFF TGTGCCAGCTTCGGGGGGACGAACACCGGGGAGCTGTTTTTT
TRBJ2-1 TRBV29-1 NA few CSVAPRGLYNEQFF TGCAGCGTTGCCCCCAGGGGACTTTACAATGAGCAGTTCTTC
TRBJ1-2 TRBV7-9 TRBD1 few CASRSSGTAAPEAGYTF TGTGCCAGCAGATCGTCCGGGACAGCGGCTCCGGAGGCTGGCTACACCTTC
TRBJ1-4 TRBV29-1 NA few CSVEDLEGGLFF TGCAGCGTTGAAGATCTGGAGGGCGGACTGTTTTTT
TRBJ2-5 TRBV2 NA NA CACRGGRETQYF TGTGCCTGCCGAGGGGGGCGAGAGACCCAGTACTTC
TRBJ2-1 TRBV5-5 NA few CASSEPSTYYNEQFF TGTGCCAGCAGCGAGCCATCTACCTACTACAATGAGCAGTTCTTC
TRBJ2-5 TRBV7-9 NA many CASSGEGQESQETQYF TGTGCCAGCAGCGGAGAAGGTCAGGAGTCCCAAGAGACCCAGTACTTC
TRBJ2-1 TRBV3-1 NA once CASSQLQGFNEQFF TGTGCCAGCAGCCAATTACAGGGTTTCAATGAGCAGTTCTTC
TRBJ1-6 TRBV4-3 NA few CASSQKTWGVYNSPLHF TGCGCCAGCAGCCAAAAAACTTGGGGTGTCTATAATTCACCCCTCCACTTT
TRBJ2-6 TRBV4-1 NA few CASSQEEGIWGSGANVLTF TGCGCCAGCAGCCAAGAAGAAGGCATCTGGGGCTCTGGGGCCAACGTCCTGACTTTC
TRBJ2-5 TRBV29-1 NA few CSVEDWQEYYQETQYF TGCAGCGTTGAAGATTGGCAGGAATATTACCAAGAGACCCAGTACTTC
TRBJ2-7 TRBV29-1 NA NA CSVEESRVKSEQYF TGCAGCGTTGAAGAGAGTAGAGTCAAGAGCGAGCAGTACTTC
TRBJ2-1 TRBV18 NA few CASSGGGWQQYNEQFF TGTGCCAGCTCTGGGGGAGGCTGGCAGCAATACAATGAGCAGTTCTTC
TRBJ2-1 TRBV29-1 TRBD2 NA CSVEEGPGGSSYNEQFF TGCAGCGTTGAAGAAGGCCCGGGGGGAAGCTCCTACAATGAGCAGTTCTTC
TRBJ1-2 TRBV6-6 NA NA CANSPGNGYTF TGTGCCAACAGTCCGGGAAATGGCTACACCTTC
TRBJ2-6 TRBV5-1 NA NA CASSLDGISGANVLTF TGCGCCAGCAGCTTGGACGGGATCTCTGGGGCCAACGTCCTGACTTTC
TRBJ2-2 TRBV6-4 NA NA CASSDSPLITGELFF TGTGCCAGCAGTGACTCCCCACTTATCACCGGGGAGCTGTTTTTT